The rows below give T cell receptor beta chains drawn from one sample of a study of response to subunit inactivated influenza vaccine. In TCRdb, the RT-PCR reads were re-called with MiXCR into one record per CDR3 protein. The sample holds about 620,000 distinct CDR3 sequences, 12% seen once. The starting material was PBMCs from blood, obtained on the day of vaccination. All receptors derive from a man in his fifties who received an inactivated influenza vaccine. CDR3s include the opening cysteine and the closing phenylalanine or tryptophan. Fields, in order: CDR3 DNA, CDR3 protein, J gene, V gene, clone size, D gene. The D gene is left open where the match is weak. Size is omitted from some rows. Given values are once, few, many or a class for expanded clones.

DNA: TGCAGTGCGGAGAGGGGACAGGGGTCCTACAATGAGCAGTTCTTC
CDR3: CSAERGQGSYNEQFF
J: TRBJ2-1
V: TRBV20-1
size: few
D: TRBD1

DNA: TGTGCCAGCAGCCTCTCGGTTATTTCCTACAATGAGCAGTTCTTC
CDR3: CASSLSVISYNEQFF
J: TRBJ2-1
V: TRBV7-3
size: -
D: -

DNA: TGCAGTGCTAAAGGGGAAAAGGGAGTCTACAATGAGCAGTTCTTC
CDR3: CSAKGEKGVYNEQFF
J: TRBJ2-1
V: TRBV20-1
size: few
D: -

DNA: TGCAGCGTTGAAGGTAGACGGCAAGACGGGGAGCTGTTTTTT
CDR3: CSVEGRRQDGELFF
J: TRBJ2-2
V: TRBV29-1
size: -
D: -

DNA: TGCAGCGTTGTGAGGGACGGAGACTATGGCTACACCTTC
CDR3: CSVVRDGDYGYTF
J: TRBJ1-2
V: TRBV29-1
size: few
D: -

DNA: TGTGCCAGCAGTTCCCCTAAGGGAAAGAACACTGAAGCTTTCTTT
CDR3: CASSSPKGKNTEAFF
J: TRBJ1-1
V: TRBV28
size: -
D: -

DNA: TGCAGTGCTAGAATGTGGGGAGGGAACCACGAGCAGTACTTC
CDR3: CSARMWGGNHEQYF
J: TRBJ2-7
V: TRBV20-1
size: -
D: TRBD2

DNA: TGTGCCAGCAGTTACCGAGCGACAGGCCCGAGTACTACAGATACGCAGTATTTT
CDR3: CASSYRATGPSTTDTQYF
J: TRBJ2-3
V: TRBV6-5
size: -
D: -

DNA: TGTGCCAGTAGATCCGGGACAGGGGAAGGGCAGCCCCAGCATTTT
CDR3: CASRSGTGEGQPQHF
J: TRBJ1-5
V: TRBV19
size: -
D: TRBD1

DNA: TGTGCCAGCAGTCGGACGGGGTATAATCAGCCCCAGCATTTT
CDR3: CASSRTGYNQPQHF
J: TRBJ1-5
V: TRBV6-1
size: many
D: -

DNA: TGTGCCAGCAGCGACCGGACAGGGCTCTATAATTCACCCCTCCACTTT
CDR3: CASSDRTGLYNSPLHF
J: TRBJ1-6
V: TRBV7-8
size: many
D: TRBD1

DNA: TGTGCCAGCAGCAACCCACCAGGGGAGCAGTTCTTC
CDR3: CASSNPPGEQFF
J: TRBJ2-1
V: TRBV6-2/TRBV6-3
size: many
D: -

DNA: TGCAGTGCAACAGGGTACGATGAAAAACTGTTTTTT
CDR3: CSATGYDEKLFF
J: TRBJ1-4
V: TRBV20-1
size: few
D: -

DNA: TGTGCCAGCAGTTTAGCGCTCTGGGACAGGGGAACAGATACGCAGTATTTT
CDR3: CASSLALWDRGTDTQYF
J: TRBJ2-3
V: TRBV12-3/TRBV12-4
size: many
D: TRBD1

DNA: TGTGCCAGCAGTGTAGTACCGGGACAGGGAGACTATGGCTACACCTTC
CDR3: CASSVVPGQGDYGYTF
J: TRBJ1-2
V: TRBV12-3/TRBV12-4
size: -
D: TRBD1

DNA: TGTGCCAGCTCACCACCCCCAAGCTCCTACAATGAGCAGTTCTTC
CDR3: CASSPPPSSYNEQFF
J: TRBJ2-1
V: TRBV18
size: -
D: -

DNA: TGCGCCAGCAGCTTGGCCCGTCCAGGGAATGAGCAGTTCTTC
CDR3: CASSLARPGNEQFF
J: TRBJ2-1
V: TRBV5-1
size: few
D: -

DNA: TGTGCCAGCAGCTTAGGTCGGGCCCTCACAGATACGCAGTATTTT
CDR3: CASSLGRALTDTQYF
J: TRBJ2-3
V: TRBV11-2
size: -
D: -

DNA: TGTGCCAGCAGCGGGACTCCCAACACCGGGGAGCTGTTTTTT
CDR3: CASSGTPNTGELFF
J: TRBJ2-2
V: TRBV14
size: many
D: -

DNA: TGTGCCAGCAGCTTAGAAGTTAGTTTGTCGACCCAGTACTTC
CDR3: CASSLEVSLSTQYF
J: TRBJ2-5
V: TRBV7-2
size: -
D: -

DNA: TGTGCCAGCAGTTACTCGCGGGATCTTGAAGATACGCAGTATTTT
CDR3: CASSYSRDLEDTQYF
J: TRBJ2-3
V: TRBV6-5
size: -
D: -

DNA: TGTGCCAGCAGTCCGCAGCGAGACACCGGGGAGCTGTTTTTT
CDR3: CASSPQRDTGELFF
J: TRBJ2-2
V: TRBV27
size: many
D: -

DNA: TGCAGTCCCTCCCTGGACGGGGGCCACGAGCAGTACTTC
CDR3: CSPSLDGGHEQYF
J: TRBJ2-7
V: TRBV20-1
size: few
D: -

DNA: TGCGCCAGCAGCTGGGGGACAGGGGATTACGAGCAGTACTTC
CDR3: CASSWGTGDYEQYF
J: TRBJ2-7
V: TRBV5-1
size: -
D: TRBD1

DNA: TGTGCCAGCAGCCAAGGACAGGGGGTAACAGATACGCAGTATTTT
CDR3: CASSQGQGVTDTQYF
J: TRBJ2-3
V: TRBV3-1
size: -
D: TRBD1

DNA: TGTGCCAGCAGCTTCGACAGGGGTTACACCGGGGAGCTGTTTTTT
CDR3: CASSFDRGYTGELFF
J: TRBJ2-2
V: TRBV7-2
size: many
D: TRBD1

DNA: TGCGCCAGCAGCCGGGACAGGACGAATGGCTACACCTTC
CDR3: CASSRDRTNGYTF
J: TRBJ1-2
V: TRBV5-1
size: -
D: TRBD1

DNA: TGTGCCAGCAGTTTATTTGGAGAGCGTATCTATGGCTACACCTTC
CDR3: CASSLFGERIYGYTF
J: TRBJ1-2
V: TRBV27
size: few
D: -

DNA: TGTGCCAGCAGTGGGGGGGGACAGAGAACGGAGACCCAGTACTTC
CDR3: CASSGGGQRTETQYF
J: TRBJ2-5
V: TRBV2
size: few
D: -

DNA: TGTGCCATGGGGGACAGGGGTAACGAGCAGTACTTC
CDR3: CAMGDRGNEQYF
J: TRBJ2-7
V: TRBV10-3
size: -
D: TRBD1

DNA: TGTGCCAGCAGTTACCGACCGGAGACCCAGTACTTC
CDR3: CASSYRPETQYF
J: TRBJ2-5
V: TRBV6-2/TRBV6-3
size: -
D: -

DNA: TGCGGGGGCCTACCCGGGACTCCCCCGAGGGATACGCAGTATTTT
CDR3: CGGLPGTPPRDTQYF
J: TRBJ2-3
V: TRBV20-1
size: -
D: -

DNA: TGCGCCAGCAGCCAAGATCTCTATAGGAACACCGGGGAGCTGTTTTTT
CDR3: CASSQDLYRNTGELFF
J: TRBJ2-2
V: TRBV4-3
size: -
D: -

DNA: TGTGCCAGCAGTCACGACACGGGGAGGGAGACCCAGTACTTC
CDR3: CASSHDTGRETQYF
J: TRBJ2-5
V: TRBV12-3/TRBV12-4
size: many
D: -

DNA: TGTGCCAGCAGCCTAGATACGAGACTAGCGGGAGTCCACGAGCAGTACTTC
CDR3: CASSLDTRLAGVHEQYF
J: TRBJ2-7
V: TRBV12-3/TRBV12-4
size: many
D: TRBD2

DNA: TGCAGCGTTGACGGCTTGGGCAGGGGGCATCCGGATGAGCAGTTCTTC
CDR3: CSVDGLGRGHPDEQFF
J: TRBJ2-1
V: TRBV29-1
size: few
D: TRBD1

DNA: TGCAGCGTTGAAAGGCCCGATACGCAGTATTTT
CDR3: CSVERPDTQYF
J: TRBJ2-3
V: TRBV29-1
size: many
D: -

DNA: TGCAGTGCCGACACGGGACAGAGCTCCTACAATGAGCAGTTCTTC
CDR3: CSADTGQSSYNEQFF
J: TRBJ2-1
V: TRBV20-1
size: -
D: TRBD1

DNA: TGTGCCAGCAGCTTTAGCGGGAGTGTTGATACGCAGTATTTT
CDR3: CASSFSGSVDTQYF
J: TRBJ2-3
V: TRBV11-3
size: -
D: TRBD2

DNA: TGTGCCAGCAGTAACAGGGGCTCTGGGGCCAACGTCCTGACTTTC
CDR3: CASSNRGSGANVLTF
J: TRBJ2-6
V: TRBV6-2/TRBV6-3
size: many
D: TRBD1

DNA: TGTGCCAGCTCACCACCGGGACAGCTAAACTATGGCTACACCTTC
CDR3: CASSPPGQLNYGYTF
J: TRBJ1-2
V: TRBV18
size: few
D: TRBD1

DNA: TGTGCCAGCAGTTCAGGACTAGCGGACCCGTATTTT
CDR3: CASSSGLADPYF
J: TRBJ2-3
V: TRBV12-3/TRBV12-4
size: many
D: TRBD2

DNA: TGCAGCGTTTTAGCCCCCCGGACGCGGGGGACAGATACGCAGTATTTT
CDR3: CSVLAPRTRGTDTQYF
J: TRBJ2-3
V: TRBV29-1
size: many
D: TRBD2

DNA: TGCAGTGCTAGAGACGGGCAGGGAAGTGGAAACACCATATATTTT
CDR3: CSARDGQGSGNTIYF
J: TRBJ1-3
V: TRBV20-1
size: -
D: -

DNA: TGTGCCAGCAGCGGGACAGCCGGCAATGAGCAGTTCTTC
CDR3: CASSGTAGNEQFF
J: TRBJ2-1
V: TRBV3-1
size: -
D: TRBD1